Shown below are 14 T cell receptor beta chains from a single sample sequenced in a study of persistence of HIV-infected CD4 T cells. Their target antigens are unknown. The immunoSEQ assay was version 4, run in survey mode. The method was immunoSEQ multiplex PCR; TCRdb's version includes in-frame clones alone and lacks a portion of them. The sample records 25,000 to 35,000 clones, roughly 80% being singletons. The stimulus was lysate of CMV-infected fibroblasts, 10 ug/mL. CD40L-negative CD69-negative CD45RO-high memory CD4+ T cells were sorted as populations depleted of antigen-responding cells. Sequenced material: CD4+ T cells sorted from PBMCs after roughly 17-hour stimulation, taken from a patient who received antiretroviral therapy. The receptors originated from an adult man with HIV who was CMV-seropositive.

The V and J genes are TRBV3-1 (or the pseudogene TRBV3-2) and TRBJ1-6; D may be TRBD1 (5 bases). CDR3 length: 14 amino acids. Germline-derived CDR1 and CDR2 are LGHDT and YNNKEL (reference sequence). The V gene lost 4 bases and the J gene lost 9 bases, with 13 bases spanning the gap. As DNA, the CDR3 is TGTGCCAGCAGCCCGGGGGTATCAAGTTCACCCCTCCACTTT. Encoded protein: CASSPGVSSSPLHF.

The chain is built from TRBV7-9 and TRBJ2-7, with D unclear. Germline V gene sequence: CDR1 SEHNR, CDR2 FQNEAQ (reference sequence). The CDR3 spans 13 residues. Trimming removed 0 bases at V and 2 bases at J, with 5 bases between. The CDR3 region has the DNA TGTGCCAGCAGCTTAGCGGGCGCCTACGAGCAGTACTTC. Protein: CASSLAGAYEQYF.

This chain joins TRBV7-2 and TRBJ1-1; no clear D gene. V was trimmed by 3 bases and J by 3 bases, leaving 8 bases between them. Germline V gene lookup returns CDR1 SGHTA and CDR2 FQGNSA. The CDR3 is 13 residues long. The CDR3 DNA is TGTGCCAGCAGCTTCCAGAGGGACACTGAAGCTTTCTTT. As protein: CASSFQRDTEAFF.

V usage is TRBV6-5 and J usage is TRBJ1-3; TRBD1 might be the D (6 bases). Germline assignment: CDR1 MNHEY and CDR2 SVGAGI. Trimming cost V 2 bases and J 0 bases, with 11 bases left between them. The CDR3 totals 16 residues. The CDR3 region has the DNA TGTGCCAGCAGTTACAGTGGACAGTTCTCTGGAAACACCATATATTTT. Its protein product is CASSYSGQFSGNTIYF.

The CDR3 bases are TGTGCCAGCAGCTCCGACTACCGTGACAATGAGCAGTTCTTC. Translating gives CASSSDYRDNEQFF. The chain carries TRBV5-6 and TRBJ2-1; D is possibly TRBD2 (5 bases). Germline-derived CDR1 and CDR2 are SGHDT and YYEEEE. This CDR3 comprises 14 residues. The germline V and J ends were trimmed by 3 bases and 5 bases, with 12 bases remaining between them. The entire variable domain, with the rest obtained from reference TRBV5-6 and TRBJ2-1, is as follows: DAGVTQSPTHLIKTRGQQVTLRCSPKSGHDTVSWYQQALGQGPQFIFQYYEEEERQRGNFPDRFSGHQFPNYSSELNVNALLLGDSALYLCASSSDYRDNEQFFGPGTRLTVL.

V is TRBV18 and J is TRBJ1-4; TRBD1 matches 8 bases. Germline loops: CDR1 KGHSH, CDR2 LQKENI. J lost 8 bases, V lost 0 bases, and 8 bases had no gene match. This CDR3 has 16 amino acids. CDR3 nucleotide sequence: TGTGCCAGCTCACCACCAACAGGGGGACCGGGGGAAAAACTGTTTTTT. The encoded protein is CASSPPTGGPGEKLFF.

The J gene is TRBJ2-1, the V gene TRBV4-3; 12 bases fit TRBD2. This CDR3 has 15 residues. Unmatched junction bases numbered 5, after V lost 4 bases and J lost 7 bases. Germline V gene lookup returns CDR1 LGHNA and CDR2 YSLEER. DNA of the CDR3: TGCGCCAGCAGCCCGACTAGCGGGGGAAGGAATGAGCAGTTCTTC. Translated: CASSPTSGGRNEQFF.

The chain combines TRBV19 with TRBJ1-3; the match to TRBD1 covers 7 bases. V was clipped by 7 bases and J by 4 bases; unmatched bases: 7. The CDR3 spans 14 residues. Germline values: CDR1 LNHDA, CDR2 SQIVND (reference sequence). This CDR3 reads CASTVQGKGNTIYF. DNA of the CDR3: TGTGCCAGTACCGTACAGGGGAAAGGAAACACCATATATTTT.

About this clone: Germline and junction disagree at one end, which may indicate a read error. This chain links TRBV28 with TRBJ1-5, with D perhaps TRBD1 (6 bases). Germline lookup yields CDR1 MDHEN and CDR2 SYDVKM. The CDR3 length is 15 residues. CDR3 DNA: TGTGCCGGCAGTTTATGGGGGGCGCGAAGACAGCCCCAGCATTTT. Protein: CAGSLWGARRQPQHF.

This chain joins TRBV7-9 and TRBJ1-1, with D unclear. Germline CDR1 and CDR2: SEHNR and FQNEAQ (reference sequence). This CDR3 has 15 amino acids. Trimming removed 2 bases at V and 1 base at J, with 11 bases between. CDR3 bases: TGTGCCAGCAGCTTATCGTTTGGGCCGAACACTGAAGCTTTCTTT. This gives the protein CASSLSFGPNTEAFF.

V is TRBV7-2 and J is TRBJ1-6; 7 positions agree with TRBD1. The CDR3 totals 15 residues. V lost 5 bases and J lost 6; bases outside the gene matches: 7. The germline CDR1 and CDR2 sequences are SGHTA and FQGNSA. The CDR3 sequence is CASSTRQGLNSPLHF. The CDR3, as DNA: TGTGCCAGCAGCACTCGACAGGGTCTTAATTCACCCCTCCACTTT.

The CDR3 is CASGSRADEQYF. The CDR3 DNA reads as TGTGCCAGCGGCTCGCGGGCGGACGAGCAGTACTTC. The V gene is TRBV11-3, the J gene TRBJ2-7; perhaps TRBD2 as D (5 bases). V was pared by 8 bases and J by 5 bases, with 13 bases between. Germline values: CDR1 SGHNT, CDR2 YENEEA. The CDR3 is 12 amino acids.

The V call is TRBV19, the J call TRBJ1-5, with TRBD1 matching over 7 bases. The CDR3 has 15 amino acids. V shed 3 bases and J 3 bases; nucleotides not matched to a gene: 5. Germline V gene sequence: CDR1 LNHDA, CDR2 SQIVND (reference sequence). The CDR3, as DNA: TGTGCCAGTAGTATCGGTAGGGGGCCCAATCAGCCCCAGCATTTT. Translation gives CASSIGRGPNQPQHF.

The rearrangement links TRBV28 to TRBJ2-3; D unclear. V was trimmed by 4 bases and J by 8 bases, leaving 19 bases between them. This CDR3 spans 15 amino acids. Germline assignment: CDR1 MDHEN and CDR2 SYDVKM. The CDR3 protein is CASSSYSGRPGTQYF. The CDR3 DNA sequence: TGTGCCAGCAGTTCGTACTCTGGACGGCCGGGTACGCAGTATTTT.